This note documents a single T cell receptor (beta chain) sequence. What it binds is not known. The data are from a study of T cells expressing NK-cell markers. CDR1 and CDR2 from the germline V gene are SGHTA and FQGNSA. This CDR3 has 14 amino acids. Findings and limits, study-wide: Once again these clonotypes came out on top in the CD3+CD56-NKG2C+ fraction of four donors.

TCRdb re-analyzed the 5' RACE reads; it lists each CDR3 protein once, without DNA. The table lists about 550,000 distinct CDR3 sequences. This clonotype was sampled from a man between 18 and 35 years old in good health. The chain carries TRBV7-2 and TRBJ2-2. Sequencing was carried out using blood T cells: a sorted CD56 or NKG2C T cell subset, CD4+ or CD8+ T cells, or bulk PBMC T cells (not recorded which). The CDR3 sequence: CASSTTTVTGELFF.